This T cell receptor beta chain was found in a study of radiotherapy plus CTLA-4 blockade in lung cancer (dated by TCRdb to the late 2010s). Looking at the study overall: Among enrolled patients, under 20% had an objective response and roughly 30% reached disease control. Summary of the overall study and its limitations: After treatment with radiotherapy and ipilimumab, TCR clones that came from tumors expanded in the peripheral blood. Early dynamic changes in blood T cell clones, together with increased serum interferon-beta after radiation, were reported as the strongest predictors of response.

The study evaluated CTLA-4 blockade (ipilimumab) given together with focal radiation therapy in patients who had chemo-refractory metastatic non-small-cell lung cancer. As to this clone: Which antigen it targets is not known. No much larger clonotype is one base removed from it; base qualities were not supplied.

Receptor libraries were prepared by the immunoSEQ multiplex PCR assay. Not all clones reach the TCRdb copy of this immuneACCESS table, which keeps in-frame sequences only. Checked studies attribute under half of the gap to unresolved V genes and leave the rest unexplained. For this sample there are fewer than 65,000 clones; 70% to 80% appear just once. The ten most abundant clones make up 7.5% to 9.5% of the sample. The junction shows trimming of 0 bases on V and 8 bases on J, plus 7 bases between the germline ends. The CDR3 runs 12 residues from the cysteine to the phenylalanine. Only the CDR3 DNA is retained, 36 bases long and in frame from the first base. According to the germline V gene, CDR1 reads SNHLY and CDR2 reads FYNNEI.

The starting material was peripheral blood, obtained from a patient treated with radiotherapy plus ipilimumab. The rearrangement combines TRBV2 with TRBJ1-1; the D gene is perhaps TRBD1, from 6 matching bases. The receptor's source is a human donor with non-small cell lung cancer who had a complete response to radiotherapy plus ipilimumab. The DNA sequence reads TGTGCCAGCAGTGAAGCCCAGGGGGAAGCTTTCTTT. This translates into CASSEAQGEAFF.